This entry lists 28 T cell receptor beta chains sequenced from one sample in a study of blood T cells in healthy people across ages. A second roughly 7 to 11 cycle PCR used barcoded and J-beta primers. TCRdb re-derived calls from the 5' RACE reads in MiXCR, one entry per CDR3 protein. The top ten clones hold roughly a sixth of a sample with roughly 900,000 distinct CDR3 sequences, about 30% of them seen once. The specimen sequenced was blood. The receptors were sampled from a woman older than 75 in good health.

CDR3 nucleotides: TGCGCCAGCAGCTTGGGGCCGGTCAATACTGGGGCCAACGTCCTGACTTTC. It encodes CASSLGPVNTGANVLTF. This chain joins TRBV5-1 and TRBJ2-6; no firm D call. CDR1 and CDR2 from the germline V gene are SGHRS and YFSETQ. The CDR3 has 17 amino acids. V was pared by 0 bases and J by 2 bases, with 12 bases between.

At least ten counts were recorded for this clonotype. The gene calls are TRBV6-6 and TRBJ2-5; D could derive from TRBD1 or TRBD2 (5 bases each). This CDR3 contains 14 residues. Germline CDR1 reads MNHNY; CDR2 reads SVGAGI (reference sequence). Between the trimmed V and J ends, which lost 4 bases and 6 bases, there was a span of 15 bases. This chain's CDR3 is CASSSGRVEKTQYF. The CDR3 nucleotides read TGTGCCAGCAGTTCAGGGCGGGTTGAGAAGACCCAGTACTTC.

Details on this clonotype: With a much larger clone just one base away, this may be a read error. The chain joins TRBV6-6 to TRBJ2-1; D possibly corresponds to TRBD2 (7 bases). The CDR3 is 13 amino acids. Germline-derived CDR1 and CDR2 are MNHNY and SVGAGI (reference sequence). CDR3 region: CASRGGAYNGQFF. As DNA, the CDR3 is TGTGCCAGCAGGGGGGGGGCTTACAATGGGCAGTTCTTC.

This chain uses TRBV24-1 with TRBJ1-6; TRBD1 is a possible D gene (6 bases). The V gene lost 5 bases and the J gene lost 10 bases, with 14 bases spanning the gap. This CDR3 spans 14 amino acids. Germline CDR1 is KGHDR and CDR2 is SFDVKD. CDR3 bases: TGTGCCACCAGTGGTCCAGGGGTCGGCTCACCCCTCCACTTT. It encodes CATSGPGVGSPLHF.

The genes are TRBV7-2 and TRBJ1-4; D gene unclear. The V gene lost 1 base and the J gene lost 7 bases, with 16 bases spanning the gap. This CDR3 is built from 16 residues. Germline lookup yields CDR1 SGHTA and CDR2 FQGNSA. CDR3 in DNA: TGTGCCAGCAGCTTAGATGTGGTCGGAGGCACTGAAAAACTGTTTTTT. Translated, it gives CASSLDVVGGTEKLFF.

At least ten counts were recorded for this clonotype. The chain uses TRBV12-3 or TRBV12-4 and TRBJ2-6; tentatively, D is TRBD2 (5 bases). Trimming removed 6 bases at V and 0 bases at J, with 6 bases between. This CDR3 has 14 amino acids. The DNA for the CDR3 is TGTGCCAGCAGGACTAACTCTGGGGCCAACGTCCTGACTTTC. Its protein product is CASRTNSGANVLTF.

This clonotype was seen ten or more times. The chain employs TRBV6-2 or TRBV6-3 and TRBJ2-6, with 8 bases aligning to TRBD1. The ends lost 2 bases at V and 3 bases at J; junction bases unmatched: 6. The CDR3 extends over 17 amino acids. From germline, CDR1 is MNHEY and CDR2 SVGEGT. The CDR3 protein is CASSYGQGVVGANVLTF. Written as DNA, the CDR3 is TGTGCCAGCAGTTACGGACAGGGAGTAGTTGGGGCCAACGTCCTGACTTTC.

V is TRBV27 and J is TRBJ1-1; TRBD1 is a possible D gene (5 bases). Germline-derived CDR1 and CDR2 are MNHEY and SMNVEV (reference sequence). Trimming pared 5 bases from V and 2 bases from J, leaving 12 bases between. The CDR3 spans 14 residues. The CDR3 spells CASSARDGNTEAFF. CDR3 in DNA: TGTGCCAGCAGTGCCCGGGACGGCAACACTGAAGCTTTCTTT.

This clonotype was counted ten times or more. The CDR3 DNA reads as TGTGCCAGCAGCTTTACCGACCCGTACTATGGCTACACCTTC. Its translation: CASSFTDPYYGYTF. The chain uses TRBV7-2 and TRBJ1-2; no clear D gene. Per the germline V gene, CDR1 is SGHTA and CDR2 is FQGNSA. Trimming took off 3 bases at V and 3 bases at J, with 11 bases between the two ends. This CDR3 comprises 14 residues. The full variable domain, with the rest looked up from reference TRBV7-2 and TRBJ1-2, is GAGVSQSPSNKVTEKGKDVELRCDPISGHTALYWYRQSLGQGLEFLIYFQGNSAPDKSGLPSDRFSAERTGGSVSTLTIQRTQQEDSAVYLCASSFTDPYYGYTFGSGTRLTVV.

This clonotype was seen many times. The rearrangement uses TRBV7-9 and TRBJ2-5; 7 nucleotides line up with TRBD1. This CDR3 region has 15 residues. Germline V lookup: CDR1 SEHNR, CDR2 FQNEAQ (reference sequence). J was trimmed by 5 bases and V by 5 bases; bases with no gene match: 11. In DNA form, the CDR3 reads TGTGCCAGCAGCCGTCAAGGGCAGGGGGTGGAGACCCAGTACTTC. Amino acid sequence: CASSRQGQGVETQYF.

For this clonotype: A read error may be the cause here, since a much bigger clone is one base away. CDR3 in DNA: TGTGCCAGCAGTTACGGCTCAGGGAGTATCAATGAGCAGTACTTC. Residues: CASSYGSGSINEQYF. V gene TRBV6-2 or TRBV6-3 combines with J gene TRBJ2-1; tentatively, D is TRBD1 or TRBD2 (5 bases each). The assigned J gene may be wrong: the sequence end matches TRBJ2-7 better. This CDR3 spans 15 amino acids. Germline CDR1 and CDR2: MNHEY and SVGEGT.

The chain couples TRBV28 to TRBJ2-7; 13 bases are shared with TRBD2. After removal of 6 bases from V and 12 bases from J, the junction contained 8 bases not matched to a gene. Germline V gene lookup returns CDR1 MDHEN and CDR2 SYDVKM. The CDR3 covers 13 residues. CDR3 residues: CASRPSLAGGRYF. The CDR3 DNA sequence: TGTGCCAGCAGGCCGTCACTAGCGGGGGGGAGGTACTTC.

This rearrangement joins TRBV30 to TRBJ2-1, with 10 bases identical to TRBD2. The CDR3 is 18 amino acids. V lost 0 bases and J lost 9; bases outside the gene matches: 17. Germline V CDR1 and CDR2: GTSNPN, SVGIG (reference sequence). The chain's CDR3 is CAWSVRRPGSGGFGEQFF. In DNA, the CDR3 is TGTGCCTGGAGTGTACGGCGGCCGGGTAGCGGGGGGTTCGGTGAGCAGTTCTTC. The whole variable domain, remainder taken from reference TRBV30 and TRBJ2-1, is SQTIHQWPATLVQPVGSPLSLECTVEGTSNPNLYWYRQAAGRGLQLLFYSVGIGQISSEVPQNLSASRPQDRQFILSSKKLLLSDSGFYLCAWSVRRPGSGGFGEQFFGPGTRLTVL.

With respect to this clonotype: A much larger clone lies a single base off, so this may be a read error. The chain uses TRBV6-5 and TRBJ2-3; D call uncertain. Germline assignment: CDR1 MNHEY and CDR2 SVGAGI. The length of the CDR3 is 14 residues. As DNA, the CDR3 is TGTGCCAACAGTTACTCGGATATCACAGATACGCAGTATTTT. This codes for CANSYSDITDTQYF.

CDR3 DNA: TGTGCCACCATGACAGGGTTAGGCACAGATACGCAGTATTTT. This translates into CATMTGLGTDTQYF. The V and J genes are TRBV6-6 and TRBJ2-3; 7 bases map to TRBD1. With 10 bases clipped from V and 1 base from J, the junction kept 8 bases outside the gene matches. This CDR3 region has 14 residues. Germline lookup yields CDR1 MNHNY and CDR2 SVGAGI (reference sequence).

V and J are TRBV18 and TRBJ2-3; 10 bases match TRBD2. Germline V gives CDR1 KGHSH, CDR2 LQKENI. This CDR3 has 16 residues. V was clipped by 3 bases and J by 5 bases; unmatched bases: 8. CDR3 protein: CASSPLGTSEGDTQYF. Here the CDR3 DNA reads TGTGCCAGCTCACCCTTAGGGACTAGCGAGGGAGATACGCAGTATTTT.

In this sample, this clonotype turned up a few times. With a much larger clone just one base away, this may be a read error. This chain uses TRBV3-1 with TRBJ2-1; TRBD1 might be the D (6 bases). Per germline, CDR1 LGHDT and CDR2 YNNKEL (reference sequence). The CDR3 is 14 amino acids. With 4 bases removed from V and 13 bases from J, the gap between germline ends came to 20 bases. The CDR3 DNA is TGTGCCAGCAGCCCCCAGGGGATAGGGGCGACCCAGTTCTTC. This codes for CASSPQGIGATQFF.

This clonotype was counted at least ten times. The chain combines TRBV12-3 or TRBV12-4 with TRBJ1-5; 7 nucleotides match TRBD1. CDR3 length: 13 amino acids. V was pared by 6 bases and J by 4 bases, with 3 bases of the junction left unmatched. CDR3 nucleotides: TGTGCCAGCAGCTTGGGACAGAATCAGCCCCAGCATTTT. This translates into CASSLGQNQPQHF.

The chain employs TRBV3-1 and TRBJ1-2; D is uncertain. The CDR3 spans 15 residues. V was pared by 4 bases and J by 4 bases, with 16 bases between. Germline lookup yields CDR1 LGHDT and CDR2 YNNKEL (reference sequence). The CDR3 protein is CASSPLGEKAYGYTF. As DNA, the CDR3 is TGTGCCAGCAGCCCCCTCGGGGAAAAAGCCTATGGCTACACCTTC.

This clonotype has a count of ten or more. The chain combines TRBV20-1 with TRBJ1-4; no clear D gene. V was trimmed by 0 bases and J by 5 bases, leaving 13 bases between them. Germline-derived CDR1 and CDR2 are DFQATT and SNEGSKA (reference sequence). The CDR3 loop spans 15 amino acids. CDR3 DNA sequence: TGCAGTGCTAGAGAAACCGGCGGGAACAATGAAAAACTGTTTTTT. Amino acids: CSARETGGNNEKLFF.

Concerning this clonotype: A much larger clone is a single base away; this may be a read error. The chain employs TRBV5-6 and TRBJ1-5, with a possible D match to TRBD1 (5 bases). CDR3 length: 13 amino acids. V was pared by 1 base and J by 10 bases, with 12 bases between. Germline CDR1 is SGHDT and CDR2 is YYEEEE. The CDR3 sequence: CASSLSRGHPQHF. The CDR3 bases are TGTGCCAGCAGCTTGTCGAGGGGTCACCCCCAGCATTTT.

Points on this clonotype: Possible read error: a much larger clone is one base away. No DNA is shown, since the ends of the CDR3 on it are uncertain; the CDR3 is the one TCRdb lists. CDR3 sequence: CARSTGGGIYGCTF. The gene calls are TRBV25-1 and TRBJ1-2; the tabulated D call, TRBD1, remains unverified against the DNA. Germline values: CDR1 MGHDK, CDR2 SYGVNS. Both ends counted, the CDR3 spans 14 residues.

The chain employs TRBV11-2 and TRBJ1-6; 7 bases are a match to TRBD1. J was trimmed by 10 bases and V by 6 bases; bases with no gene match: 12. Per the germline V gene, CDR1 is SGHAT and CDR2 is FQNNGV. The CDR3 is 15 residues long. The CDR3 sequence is CASSPTRGGASPLHF. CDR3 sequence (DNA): TGTGCCAGCAGTCCCACCCGAGGGGGCGCCTCACCCCTCCACTTT.

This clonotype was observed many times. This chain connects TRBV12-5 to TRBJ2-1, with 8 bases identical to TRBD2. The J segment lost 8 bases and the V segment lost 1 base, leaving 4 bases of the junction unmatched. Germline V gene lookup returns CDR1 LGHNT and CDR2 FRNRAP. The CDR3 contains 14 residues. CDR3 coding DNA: TGTGCTAGTGGTTTGGGTAGCGGGGCCTATGAGCAGTTCTTC. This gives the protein CASGLGSGAYEQFF.

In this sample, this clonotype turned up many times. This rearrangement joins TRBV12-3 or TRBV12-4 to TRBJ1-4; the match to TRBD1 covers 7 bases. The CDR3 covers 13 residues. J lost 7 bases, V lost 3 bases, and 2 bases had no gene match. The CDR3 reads CASSLGQTEKLFF. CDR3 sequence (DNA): TGTGCCAGCAGTTTGGGACAGACTGAAAAACTGTTTTTT.

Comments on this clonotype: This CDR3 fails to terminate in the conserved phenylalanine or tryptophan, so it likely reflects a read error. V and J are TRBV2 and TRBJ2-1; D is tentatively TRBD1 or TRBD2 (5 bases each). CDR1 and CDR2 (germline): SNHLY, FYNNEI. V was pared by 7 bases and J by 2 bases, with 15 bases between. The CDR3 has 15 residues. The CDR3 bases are TGTGCCAGCAAGAGGGCAGGGAATGCCTACAATGAGCAGTTCGTC. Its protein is CASKRAGNAYNEQFV.

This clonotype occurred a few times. DNA of the CDR3: TGTGCCAGCAGCGCAAAAGGACAGGGGAATCACTACGAGCAGTACTTC. As protein: CASSAKGQGNHYEQYF. The chain combines TRBV9 with TRBJ2-7; 9 bases fit TRBD1. With V trimmed by 3 bases and J by 3 bases, 10 bases remained unmatched. Germline V gene sequence: CDR1 SGDLS, CDR2 YYNGEE. There are 16 residues in the CDR3.

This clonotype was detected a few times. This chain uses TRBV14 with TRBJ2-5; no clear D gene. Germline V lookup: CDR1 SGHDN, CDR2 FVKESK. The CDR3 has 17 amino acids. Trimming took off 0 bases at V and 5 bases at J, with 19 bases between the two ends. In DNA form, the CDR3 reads TGTGCCAGCAGCCAAGATCGGTATTGGGATTGGGTCGAGACCCAGTACTTC. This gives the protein CASSQDRYWDWVETQYF.